This TCR beta chain was captured in a study of cytomegalovirus exposure and HLA in healthy donors. Study at large: Around 78 million unique TCRs, all from HLA-typed donors, were included in an early release of the data. Findings of the study overall: With DRB1 most and HLA-C fewest, TCR association rates differed between HLA loci in a later analysis. Cytomegalovirus association was listed for 164 TCR beta chains.

PCR was performed using 60 Vbeta and 13 Jbeta primers. The repertoire was sequenced with immunoSEQ multiplex PCR; TCRdb's copy has only in-frame clones and lacks some. Of roughly 77,000 clones listed, 10% are singletons. This clone was seen a handful of times. Its antigen is unknown. The CDR3 is 13 amino acids. Per the germline V gene, CDR1 is SGHTA and CDR2 is FQGTGA. V lost 3 bases and J lost 4; bases outside the gene matches: 2. V gene TRBV7-3 combines with J gene TRBJ2-7; 8 positions match TRBD1. This receptor was identified in a man aged 55 to 70 in good health and CMV-seropositive. The specimen sequenced was PBMCs. The CDR3 loop is CASSFGQGYEQYF. In nucleotides, the CDR3 is TGTGCCAGCAGCTTCGGACAGGGATACGAGCAGTACTTC.